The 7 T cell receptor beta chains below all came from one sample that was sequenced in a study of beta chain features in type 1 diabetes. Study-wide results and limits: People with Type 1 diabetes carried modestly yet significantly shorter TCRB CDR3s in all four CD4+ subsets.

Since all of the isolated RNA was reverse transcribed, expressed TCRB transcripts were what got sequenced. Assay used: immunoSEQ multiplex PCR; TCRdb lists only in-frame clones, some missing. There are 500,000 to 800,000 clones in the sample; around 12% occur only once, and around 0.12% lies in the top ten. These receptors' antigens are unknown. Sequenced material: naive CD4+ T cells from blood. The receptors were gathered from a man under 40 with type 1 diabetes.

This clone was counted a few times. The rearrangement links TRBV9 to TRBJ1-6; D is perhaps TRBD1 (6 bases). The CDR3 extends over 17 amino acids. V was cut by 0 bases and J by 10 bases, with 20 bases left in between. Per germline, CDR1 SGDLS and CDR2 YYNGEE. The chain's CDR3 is CASSVEGRGTGRSPLHF. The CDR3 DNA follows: TGTGCCAGCAGCGTAGAAGGAAGGGGAACAGGGAGATCACCCCTCCACTTT.

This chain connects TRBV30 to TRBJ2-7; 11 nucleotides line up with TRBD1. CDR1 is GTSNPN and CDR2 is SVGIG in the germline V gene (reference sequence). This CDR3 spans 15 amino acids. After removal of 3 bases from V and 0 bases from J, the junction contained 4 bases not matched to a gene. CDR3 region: CAWSGGTGGSYEQYF. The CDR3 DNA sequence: TGTGCCTGGAGCGGAGGGACAGGGGGCTCCTACGAGCAGTACTTC.

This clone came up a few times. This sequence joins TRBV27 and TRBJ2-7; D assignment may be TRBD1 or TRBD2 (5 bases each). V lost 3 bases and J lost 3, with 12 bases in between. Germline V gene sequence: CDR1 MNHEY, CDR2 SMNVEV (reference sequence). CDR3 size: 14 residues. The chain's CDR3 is CASSLVGEGYEQYF. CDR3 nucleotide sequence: TGTGCCAGCAGTTTGGTGGGGGAAGGCTACGAGCAGTACTTC.

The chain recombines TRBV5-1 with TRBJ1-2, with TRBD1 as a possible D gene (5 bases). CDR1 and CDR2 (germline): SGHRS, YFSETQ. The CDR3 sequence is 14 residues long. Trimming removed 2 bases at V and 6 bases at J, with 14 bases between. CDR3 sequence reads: CASSLEPEGNGYTF. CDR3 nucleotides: TGCGCCAGCAGCTTAGAGCCTGAGGGGAATGGCTACACCTTC.

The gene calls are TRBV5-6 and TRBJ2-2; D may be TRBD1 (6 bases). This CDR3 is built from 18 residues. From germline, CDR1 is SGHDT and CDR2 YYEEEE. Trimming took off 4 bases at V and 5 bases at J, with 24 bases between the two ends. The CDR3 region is CASSPEARGQLFTGELFF. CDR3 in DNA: TGTGCCAGCAGCCCGGAGGCCAGGGGACAATTATTTACCGGGGAGCTGTTTTTT.

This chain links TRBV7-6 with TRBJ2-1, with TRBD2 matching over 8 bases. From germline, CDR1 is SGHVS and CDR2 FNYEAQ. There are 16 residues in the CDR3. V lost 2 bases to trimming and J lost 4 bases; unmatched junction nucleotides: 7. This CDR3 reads CASSLRVGGGYNEQFF. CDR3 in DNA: TGTGCCAGCAGCTTAAGGGTTGGCGGGGGGTACAATGAGCAGTTCTTC. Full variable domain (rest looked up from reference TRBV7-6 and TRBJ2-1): GAGVSQSPRYKVTKRGQDVALRCDPISGHVSLYWYRQALGQGPEFLTYFNYEAQQDKSGLPNDRFSAERPEGSISTLTIQRTEQRDSAMYRCASSLRVGGGYNEQFFGPGTRLTVL.

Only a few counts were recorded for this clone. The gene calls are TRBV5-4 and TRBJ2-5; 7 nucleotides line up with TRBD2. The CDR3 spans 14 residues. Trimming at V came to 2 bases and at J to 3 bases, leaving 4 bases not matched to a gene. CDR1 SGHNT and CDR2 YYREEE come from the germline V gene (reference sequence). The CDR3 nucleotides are TGTGCCAGCAGCTTTCAGGGAGGGGAAGAGACCCAGTACTTC. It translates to CASSFQGGEETQYF.